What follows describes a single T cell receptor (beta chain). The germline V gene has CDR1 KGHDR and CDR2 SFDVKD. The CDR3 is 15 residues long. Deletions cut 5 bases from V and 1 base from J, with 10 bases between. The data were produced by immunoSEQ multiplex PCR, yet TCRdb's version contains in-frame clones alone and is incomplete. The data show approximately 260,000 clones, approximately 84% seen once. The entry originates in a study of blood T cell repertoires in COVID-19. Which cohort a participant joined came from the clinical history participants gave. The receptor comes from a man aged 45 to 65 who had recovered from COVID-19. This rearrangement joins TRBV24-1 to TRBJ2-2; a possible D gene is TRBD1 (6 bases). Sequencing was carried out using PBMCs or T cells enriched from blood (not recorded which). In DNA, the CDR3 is TGTGCCACCAGTGTGAAGGACAGGAACACCGGGGAGCTGTTTTTT. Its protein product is CATSVKDRNTGELFF.